This T cell receptor (beta chain) was sequenced during a study of T cell changes during pregnancy in multiple sclerosis. The germline CDR1 and CDR2 sequences are SGHNT and YYREEE (reference sequence). The CDR3 contains 16 residues. Trimming removed 4 bases from V and 0 bases from J, with 14 bases in between. The table came from immunoSEQ multiplex PCR; TCRdb's copy has only in-frame clones and leaves some out. Of under 90,000 clones detected, 92% appear once; the ten largest clones hold about 1.5%. The TCR sequence derives from a female donor in good health, enrolled as a control in a pregnancy study. The material sequenced was peripheral blood, taken in the second trimester of pregnancy. V is TRBV5-4 and J is TRBJ2-1, with a possible D match to TRBD2 (6 bases). The CDR3 loop reads CASSGGGGSSYNEQFF. Here the CDR3 DNA reads TGTGCCAGCAGCGGGGGTGGGGGGAGCTCCTACAATGAGCAGTTCTTC.